The 5 T cell receptor beta chains given below trace back to one sample, sequenced in a study of T-cell reconstitution after alpha-beta-depleted transplantation in children. The authors prepared the TCRbeta library with unique molecular identifiers. TCRdb itself ran the PCR reads through MiXCR, one entry per CDR3 protein. The data hold roughly 590,000 distinct CDR3 sequences, with around 16% observed a single time. The input for sequencing was PBMCs from the stem cell graft donor, taken from the stem cell graft. These TCRs come from a human donor who donated a stem cell graft to a child with acute myeloid leukemia.

This chain links TRBV12-3 or TRBV12-4 with TRBJ2-7; tentative D call: TRBD1 (5 bases). Trimming removed 6 bases from V and 4 bases from J, with 10 bases in between. The CDR3 consists of 12 residues. CDR3 bases: TGTGCCAGCAGCCCGACAGAGTACGAGCAGTACTTC. Protein: CASSPTEYEQYF.

The rearrangement uses TRBV10-1 and TRBJ1-6, with D possibly being TRBD1 (5 bases). Trimming cost V 5 bases and J 5 bases, with 19 bases left between them. The CDR3 has 17 residues. Germline V CDR1 and CDR2: WNHNN, SYGVQD (reference sequence). The CDR3 is CASSSGTEIPNNSPLHF. In DNA form, the CDR3 reads TGCGCCAGCAGTTCCGGGACGGAGATTCCTAATAATTCACCCCTCCACTTT.

V gene TRBV20-1 combines with J gene TRBJ2-7; TRBD2 is a possible D gene (7 bases). The CDR3 consists of 16 residues. V was shortened by 6 bases and J by 5 bases, with 26 bases between the two germline ends. The germline V gene encodes CDR1 DFQATT and CDR2 SNEGSKA (reference sequence). The CDR3 loop is CSAILGGGQVPDEQYF. As DNA, the CDR3 is TGCAGTGCCATCCTTGGGGGGGGGCAAGTACCGGACGAGCAGTACTTC.

To note about this clonotype: A much larger clone lies one base from this, so it may be a read error. The chain employs TRBV29-1 and TRBJ2-2; no clear D. From germline, CDR1 is SQVTM and CDR2 ANQGSEA. The CDR3 length is 12 residues. The CDR3 reads CSFDKNTWELFF. The CDR3 bases are TGCAGCTTTGACAAGAACACCTGGGAGCTGTTTTTT.

This clonotype was counted between two and nine times. The chain recombines TRBV7-2 with TRBJ2-1; TRBD2 might be the D (6 bases). CDR1 SGHTA and CDR2 FQGNSA come from the germline V gene. The length of the CDR3 is 18 residues. V gave up 0 bases and J gave up 4 bases, with 19 bases separating them. The CDR3 region has the DNA TGTGCCAGCAGCTTAGCGAGGTCCAGGGAGGTAGGGTACAATGAGCAGTTCTTC. It is translated as CASSLARSREVGYNEQFF.